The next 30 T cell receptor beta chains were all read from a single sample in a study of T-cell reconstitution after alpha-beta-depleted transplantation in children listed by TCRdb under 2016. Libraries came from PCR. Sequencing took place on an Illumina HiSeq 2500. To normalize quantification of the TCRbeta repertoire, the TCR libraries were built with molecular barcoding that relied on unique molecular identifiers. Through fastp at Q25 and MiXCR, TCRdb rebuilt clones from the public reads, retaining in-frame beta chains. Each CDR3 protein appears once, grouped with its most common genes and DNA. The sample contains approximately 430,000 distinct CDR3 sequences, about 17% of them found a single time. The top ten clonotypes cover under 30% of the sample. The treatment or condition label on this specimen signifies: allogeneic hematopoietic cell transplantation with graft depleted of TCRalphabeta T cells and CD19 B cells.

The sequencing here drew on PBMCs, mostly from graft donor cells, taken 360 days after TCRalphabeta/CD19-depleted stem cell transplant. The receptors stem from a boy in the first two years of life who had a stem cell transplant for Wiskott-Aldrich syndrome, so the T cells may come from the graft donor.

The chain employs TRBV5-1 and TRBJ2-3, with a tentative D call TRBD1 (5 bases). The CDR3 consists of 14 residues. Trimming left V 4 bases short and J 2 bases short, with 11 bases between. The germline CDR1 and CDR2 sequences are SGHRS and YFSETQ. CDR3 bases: TGCGCCAGCAGCAGCCCGGACACCACAGATACGCAGTATTTT. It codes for CASSSPDTTDTQYF.

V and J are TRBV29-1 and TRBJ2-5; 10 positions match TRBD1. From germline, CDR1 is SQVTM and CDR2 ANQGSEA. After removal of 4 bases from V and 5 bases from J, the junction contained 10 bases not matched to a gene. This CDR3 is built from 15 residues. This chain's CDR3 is CSVVRDRGFRETQYF. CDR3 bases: TGCAGCGTTGTGAGGGACAGGGGCTTCCGGGAGACCCAGTACTTC.

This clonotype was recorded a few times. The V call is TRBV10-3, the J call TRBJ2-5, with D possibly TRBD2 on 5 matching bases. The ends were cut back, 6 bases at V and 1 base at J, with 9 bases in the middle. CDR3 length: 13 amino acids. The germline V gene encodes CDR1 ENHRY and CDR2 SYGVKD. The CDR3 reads CAISAGSQETQYF. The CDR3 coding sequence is TGTGCCATCAGCGCGGGCAGCCAAGAGACCCAGTACTTC.

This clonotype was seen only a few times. The CDR3 bases are TGCAGTGCTAGACTTGGACTAGCGGGAAACTCCTACAATGAGCAGTTCTTC. This translates into CSARLGLAGNSYNEQFF. The gene calls are TRBV20-1 and TRBJ2-1; 12 bases are a match to TRBD2. Trimming at V came to 2 bases and at J to 0 bases, leaving 5 bases not matched to a gene. Looked up from germline, CDR1 is DFQATT and CDR2 is SNEGSKA (reference sequence). The CDR3 has 17 amino acids.

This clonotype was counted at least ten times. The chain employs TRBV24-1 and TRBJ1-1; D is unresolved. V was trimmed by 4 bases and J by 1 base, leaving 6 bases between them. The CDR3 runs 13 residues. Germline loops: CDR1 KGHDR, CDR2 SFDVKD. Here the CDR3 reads CATSEYGNTEAFF. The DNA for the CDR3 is TGTGCCACCAGTGAATACGGGAACACTGAAGCTTTCTTT.

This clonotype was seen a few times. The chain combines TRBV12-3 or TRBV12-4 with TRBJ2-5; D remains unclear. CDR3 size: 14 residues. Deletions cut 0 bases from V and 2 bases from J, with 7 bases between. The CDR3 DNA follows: TGTGCCAGCAGTTTAGCCCACTATCAAGAGACCCAGTACTTC. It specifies CASSLAHYQETQYF.

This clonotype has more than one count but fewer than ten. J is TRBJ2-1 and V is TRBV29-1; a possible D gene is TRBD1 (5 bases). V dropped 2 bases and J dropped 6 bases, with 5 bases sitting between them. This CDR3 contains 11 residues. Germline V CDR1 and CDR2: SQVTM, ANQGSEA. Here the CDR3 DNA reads TGCAGCGTTGAAAGGGGCAATGAGCAGTTCTTC. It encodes CSVERGNEQFF.

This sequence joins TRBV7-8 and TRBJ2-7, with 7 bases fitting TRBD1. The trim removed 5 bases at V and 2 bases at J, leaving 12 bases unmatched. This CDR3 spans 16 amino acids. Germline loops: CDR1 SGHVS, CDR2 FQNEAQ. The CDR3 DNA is TGTGCCAGCAGCCCCCAGGGACAGTCCCTTCCCTACGAGCAGTACTTC. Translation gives CASSPQGQSLPYEQYF.

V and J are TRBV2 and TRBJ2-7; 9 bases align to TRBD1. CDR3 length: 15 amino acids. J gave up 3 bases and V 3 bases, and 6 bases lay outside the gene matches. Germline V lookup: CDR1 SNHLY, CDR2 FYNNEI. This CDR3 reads CASSEGQGPYYEQYF. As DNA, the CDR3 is TGTGCCAGCAGTGAGGGACAGGGACCCTACTACGAGCAGTACTTC.

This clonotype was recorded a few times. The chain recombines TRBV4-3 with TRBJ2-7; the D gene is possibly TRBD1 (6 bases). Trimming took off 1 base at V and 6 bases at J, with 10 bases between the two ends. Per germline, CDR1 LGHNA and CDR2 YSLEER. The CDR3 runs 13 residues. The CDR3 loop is CASSQVTGSEQYF. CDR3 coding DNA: TGCGCCAGCAGCCAAGTAACAGGGAGCGAGCAGTACTTC.

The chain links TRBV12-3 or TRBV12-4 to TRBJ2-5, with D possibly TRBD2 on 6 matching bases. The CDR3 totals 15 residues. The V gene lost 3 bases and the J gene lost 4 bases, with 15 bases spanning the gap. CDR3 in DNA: TGTGCCAGCAGTTTCCGGCAGGGAGGAGGAGAGACCCAGTACTTC. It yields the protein CASSFRQGGGETQYF.

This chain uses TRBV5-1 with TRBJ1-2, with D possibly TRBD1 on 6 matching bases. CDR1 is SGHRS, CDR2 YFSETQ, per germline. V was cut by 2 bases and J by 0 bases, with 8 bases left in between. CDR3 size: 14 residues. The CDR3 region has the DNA TGCGCCAGCAGCTTCACAGGGACTAACTATGGCTACACCTTC. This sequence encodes CASSFTGTNYGYTF. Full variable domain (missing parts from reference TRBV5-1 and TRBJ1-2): KAGVTQTPRYLIKTRGQQVTLSCSPISGHRSVSWYQQTPGQGLQFLFEYFSETQRNKGNFPGRFSGRQFSNSRSEMNVSTLELGDSALYLCASSFTGTNYGYTFGSGTRLTVV.

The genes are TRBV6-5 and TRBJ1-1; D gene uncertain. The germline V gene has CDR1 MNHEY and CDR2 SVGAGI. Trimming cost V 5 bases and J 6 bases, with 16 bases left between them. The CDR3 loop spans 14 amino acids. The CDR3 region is CASSRDGTGSEAFF. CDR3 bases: TGTGCCAGCAGTAGAGACGGCACTGGGTCTGAAGCTTTCTTT.

CDR3 sequence: CASSSWTGHEQYF. In nucleotides, the CDR3 is TGTGCCAGCAGCTCCTGGACAGGTCACGAGCAGTACTTC. This chain joins TRBV7-9 and TRBJ2-7, with 7 bases identical to TRBD1. The CDR3 extends over 13 amino acids. After removal of 4 bases from V and 5 bases from J, the junction contained 5 bases not matched to a gene. Looked up from germline, CDR1 is SEHNR and CDR2 is FQNEAQ (reference sequence).

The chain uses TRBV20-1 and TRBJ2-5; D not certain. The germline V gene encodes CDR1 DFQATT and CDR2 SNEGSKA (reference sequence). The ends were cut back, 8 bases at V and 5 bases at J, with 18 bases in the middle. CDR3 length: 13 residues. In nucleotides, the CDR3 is TGCAGTCCGAAGACGCTAGGCAGGGAGACCCAGTACTTC. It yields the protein CSPKTLGRETQYF.

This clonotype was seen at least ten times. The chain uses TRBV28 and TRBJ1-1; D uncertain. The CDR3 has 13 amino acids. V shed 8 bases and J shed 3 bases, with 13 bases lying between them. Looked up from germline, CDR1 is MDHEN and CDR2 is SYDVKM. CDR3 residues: CASSGFRDTEAFF. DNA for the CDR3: TGTGCCAGCTCTGGCTTCCGGGACACTGAAGCTTTCTTT.

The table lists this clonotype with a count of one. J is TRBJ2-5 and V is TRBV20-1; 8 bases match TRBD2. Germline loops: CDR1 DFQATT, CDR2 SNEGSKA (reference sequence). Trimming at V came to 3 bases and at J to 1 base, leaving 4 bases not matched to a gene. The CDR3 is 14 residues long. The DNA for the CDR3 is TGCAGTGCTAGGCGGGGGGTCCTCCAAGAGACCCAGTACTTC. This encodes CSARRGVLQETQYF.

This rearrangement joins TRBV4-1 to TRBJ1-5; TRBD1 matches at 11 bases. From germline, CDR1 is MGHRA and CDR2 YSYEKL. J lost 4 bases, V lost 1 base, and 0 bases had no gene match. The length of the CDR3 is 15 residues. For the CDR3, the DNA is TGCGCCAGCAGCCAAGGGGACAGGGGGAATCAGCCCCAGCATTTT. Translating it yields CASSQGDRGNQPQHF.

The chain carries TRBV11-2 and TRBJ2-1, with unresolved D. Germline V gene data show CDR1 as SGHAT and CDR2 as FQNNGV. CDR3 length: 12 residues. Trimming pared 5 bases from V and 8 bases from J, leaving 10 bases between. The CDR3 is CASSQRFDEQFF. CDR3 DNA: TGTGCCAGCAGCCAACGTTTTGATGAGCAGTTCTTC.

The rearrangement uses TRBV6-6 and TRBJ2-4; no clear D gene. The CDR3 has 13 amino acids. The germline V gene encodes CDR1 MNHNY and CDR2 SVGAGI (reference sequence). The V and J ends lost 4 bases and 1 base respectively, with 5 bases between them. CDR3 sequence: CASSWFAKNIQYF. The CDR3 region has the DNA TGTGCCAGCAGTTGGTTTGCCAAAAACATTCAGTACTTC.

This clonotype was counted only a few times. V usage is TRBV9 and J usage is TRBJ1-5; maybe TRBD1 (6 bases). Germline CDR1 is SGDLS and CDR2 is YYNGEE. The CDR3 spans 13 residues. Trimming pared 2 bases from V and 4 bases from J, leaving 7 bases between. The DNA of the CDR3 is TGTGCCAGCAGCGTGGGGGCAAATCAGCCCCAGCATTTT. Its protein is CASSVGANQPQHF. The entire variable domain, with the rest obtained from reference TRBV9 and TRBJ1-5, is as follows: DSGVTQTPKHLITATGQRVTLRCSPRSGDLSVYWYQQSLDQGLQFLIQYYNGEERAKGNILERFSAQQFPDLHSELNLSSLELGDSALYFCASSVGANQPQHFGDGTRLSIL.

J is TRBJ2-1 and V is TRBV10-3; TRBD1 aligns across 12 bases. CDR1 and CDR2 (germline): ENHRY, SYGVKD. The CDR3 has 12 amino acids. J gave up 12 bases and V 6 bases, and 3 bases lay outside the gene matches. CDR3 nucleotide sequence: TGTGCCATCAGCGGGACAGGGGGCGGGCAGTTCTTC. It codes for CAISGTGGGQFF.

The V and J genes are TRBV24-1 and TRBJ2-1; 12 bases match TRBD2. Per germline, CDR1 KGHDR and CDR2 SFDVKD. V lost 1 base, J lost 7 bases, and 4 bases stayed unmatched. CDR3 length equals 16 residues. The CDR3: CATSDFPTSGRNEQFF. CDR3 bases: TGTGCCACCAGTGATTTTCCGACTAGCGGGAGAAATGAGCAGTTCTTC.

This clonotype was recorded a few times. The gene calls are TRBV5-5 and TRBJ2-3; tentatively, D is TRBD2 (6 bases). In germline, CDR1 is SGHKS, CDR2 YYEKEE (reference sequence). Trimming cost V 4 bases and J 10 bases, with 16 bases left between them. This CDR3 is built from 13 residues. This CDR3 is CASSGRTTGPQYF. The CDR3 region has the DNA TGTGCCAGCAGCGGACGGACTACTGGTCCGCAGTATTTT.

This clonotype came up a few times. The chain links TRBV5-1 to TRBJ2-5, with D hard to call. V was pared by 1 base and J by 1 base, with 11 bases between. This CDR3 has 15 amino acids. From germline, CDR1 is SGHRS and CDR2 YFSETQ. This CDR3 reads CASSLYGSGQETQYF. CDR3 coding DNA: TGCGCCAGCAGCTTGTACGGGTCCGGCCAAGAGACCCAGTACTTC.

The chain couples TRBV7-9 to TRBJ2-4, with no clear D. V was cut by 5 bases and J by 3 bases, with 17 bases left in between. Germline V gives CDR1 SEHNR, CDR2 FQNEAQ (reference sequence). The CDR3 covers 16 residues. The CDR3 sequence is CASSLTPRLSKNIQYF. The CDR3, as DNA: TGTGCCAGCAGCCTAACCCCCCGATTAAGCAAAAACATTCAGTACTTC. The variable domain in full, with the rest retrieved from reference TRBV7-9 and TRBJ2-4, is DTGVSQNPRHKITKRGQNVTFRCDPISEHNRLYWYRQTLGQGPEFLTYFQNEAQLEKSRLLSDRFSAERPKGSFSTLEIQRTEQGDSAMYLCASSLTPRLSKNIQYFGAGTRLSVL.

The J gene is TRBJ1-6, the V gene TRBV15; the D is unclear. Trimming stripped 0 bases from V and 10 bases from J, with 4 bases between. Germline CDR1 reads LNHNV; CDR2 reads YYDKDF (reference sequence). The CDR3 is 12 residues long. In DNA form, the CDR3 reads TGTGCCACCAGCAGAGATTACTCACCCCTCCACTTT. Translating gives CATSRDYSPLHF.

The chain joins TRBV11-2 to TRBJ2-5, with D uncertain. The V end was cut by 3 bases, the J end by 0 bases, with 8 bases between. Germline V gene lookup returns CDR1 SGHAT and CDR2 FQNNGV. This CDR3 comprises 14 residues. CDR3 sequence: CASSLKVYQETQYF. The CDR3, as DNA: TGTGCCAGCAGCTTGAAGGTGTACCAAGAGACCCAGTACTTC.

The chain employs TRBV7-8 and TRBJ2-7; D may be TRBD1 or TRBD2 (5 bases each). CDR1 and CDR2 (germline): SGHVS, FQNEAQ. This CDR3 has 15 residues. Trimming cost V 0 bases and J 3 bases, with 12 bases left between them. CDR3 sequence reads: CASSLARGKGYEQYF. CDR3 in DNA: TGTGCCAGCAGCTTAGCGAGGGGAAAGGGCTACGAGCAGTACTTC.

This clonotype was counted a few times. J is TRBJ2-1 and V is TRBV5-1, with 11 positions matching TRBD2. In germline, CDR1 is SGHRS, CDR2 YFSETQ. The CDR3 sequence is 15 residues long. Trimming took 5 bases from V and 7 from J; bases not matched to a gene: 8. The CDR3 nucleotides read TGCGCCAGCAGGCTACTAGCGGGGGTAGAGAATGAGCAGTTCTTC. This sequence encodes CASRLLAGVENEQFF. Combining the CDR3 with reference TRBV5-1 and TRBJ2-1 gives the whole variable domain KAGVTQTPRYLIKTRGQQVTLSCSPISGHRSVSWYQQTPGQGLQFLFEYFSETQRNKGNFPGRFSGRQFSNSRSEMNVSTLELGDSALYLCASRLLAGVENEQFFGPGTRLTVL.